This TCR beta chain was identified in a study of blood T cell repertoires in COVID-19. Across the study: Acute and convalescent COVID-19 specimens originated in the United States, Italy and Spain.

Assay used: immunoSEQ multiplex PCR; TCRdb lists only in-frame clones, some missing. The data hold 150,000 or so clones, with around four fifths observed a single time. CDR1 and CDR2 from the germline V gene are KGHSH and LQKENI. The CDR3 covers 18 residues. Between the trimmed V and J ends, which lost 4 bases and 0 bases, there was a span of 19 bases. This chain links TRBV18 with TRBJ1-3; perhaps TRBD1 as D (5 bases). Material for sequencing was peripheral blood. This clonotype was obtained from a woman over 75 with acute or convalescent COVID-19. Here the CDR3 reads CASSLPPPRQGSGNTIYF. The CDR3 region has the DNA TGTGCCAGCTCACTCCCACCACCACGGCAGGGCTCTGGAAACACCATATATTTT.